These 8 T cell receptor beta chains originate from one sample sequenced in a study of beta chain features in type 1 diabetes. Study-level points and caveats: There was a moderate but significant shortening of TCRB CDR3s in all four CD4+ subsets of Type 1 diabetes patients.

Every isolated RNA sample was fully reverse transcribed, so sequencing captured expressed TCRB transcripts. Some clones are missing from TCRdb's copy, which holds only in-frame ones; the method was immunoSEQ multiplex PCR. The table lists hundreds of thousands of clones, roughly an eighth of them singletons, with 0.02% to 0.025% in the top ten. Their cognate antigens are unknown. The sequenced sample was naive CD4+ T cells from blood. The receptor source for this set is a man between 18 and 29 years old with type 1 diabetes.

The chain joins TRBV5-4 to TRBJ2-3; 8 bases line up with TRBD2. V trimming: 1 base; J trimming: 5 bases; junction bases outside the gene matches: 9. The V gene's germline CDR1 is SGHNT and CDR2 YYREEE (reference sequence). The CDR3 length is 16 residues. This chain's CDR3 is CASSLRSGGAGDTQYF. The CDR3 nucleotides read TGTGCCAGCAGCTTGCGCTCCGGGGGGGCCGGAGATACGCAGTATTTT.

The CDR3 is CASSWEGTFGYTF. The CDR3 coding sequence is TGTGCCAGCAGCTGGGAGGGGACTTTCGGCTACACCTTC. The chain is built from TRBV7-2 and TRBJ1-2; tentative D call: TRBD1 (5 bases). Looked up from germline, CDR1 is SGHTA and CDR2 is FQGNSA. The CDR3 totals 13 residues. The V end lost 4 bases, the J end lost 8 bases, and 14 bases lay between the germline ends.

CDR3 in DNA: TGTGCCATCAGTGGCGCACAGGTGGACACCATATATTTT. Its translation is CAISGAQVDTIYF. The chain carries TRBV10-3 and TRBJ1-3; D is possibly TRBD1 (5 bases). Germline CDR1 ENHRY, CDR2 SYGVKD. Trimming removed 4 bases from V and 8 bases from J, with 12 bases in between. CDR3 length: 13 residues.

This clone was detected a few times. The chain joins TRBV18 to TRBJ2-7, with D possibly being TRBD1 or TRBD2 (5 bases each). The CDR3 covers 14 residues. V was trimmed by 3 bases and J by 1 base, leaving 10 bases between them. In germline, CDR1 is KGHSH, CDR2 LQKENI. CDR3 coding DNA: TGTGCCAGCTCACCGTGGGACCGATCCTACGAGCAGTACTTC. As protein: CASSPWDRSYEQYF.

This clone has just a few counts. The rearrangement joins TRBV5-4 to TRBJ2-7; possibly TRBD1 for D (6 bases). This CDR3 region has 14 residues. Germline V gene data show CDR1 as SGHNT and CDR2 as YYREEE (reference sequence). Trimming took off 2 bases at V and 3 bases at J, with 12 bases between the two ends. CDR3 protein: CASSFGPTGYEQYF. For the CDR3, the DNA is TGTGCCAGCAGCTTCGGGCCGACAGGCTACGAGCAGTACTTC.

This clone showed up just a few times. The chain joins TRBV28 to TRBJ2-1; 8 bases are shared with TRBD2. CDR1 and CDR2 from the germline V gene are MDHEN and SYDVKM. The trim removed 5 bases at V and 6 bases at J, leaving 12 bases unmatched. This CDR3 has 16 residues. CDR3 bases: TGTGCCAGCAGTCTGCCGGGACTAGTGTCCCTCAATGAGCAGTTCTTC. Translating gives CASSLPGLVSLNEQFF. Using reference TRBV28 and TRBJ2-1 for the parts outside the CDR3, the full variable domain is DVKVTQSSRYLVKRTGEKVFLECVQDMDHENMFWYRQDPGLGLRLIYFSYDVKMKEKGDIPEGYSVSREKKERFSLILESASTNQTSMYLCASSLPGLVSLNEQFFGPGTRLTVL.

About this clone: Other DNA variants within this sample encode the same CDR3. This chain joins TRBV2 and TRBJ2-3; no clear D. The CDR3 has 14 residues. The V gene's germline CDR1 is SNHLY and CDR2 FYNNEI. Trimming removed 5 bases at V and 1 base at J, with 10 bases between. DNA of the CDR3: TGTGCCAGCAGTCCTGGCCAGGGCACAGATACGCAGTATTTT. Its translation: CASSPGQGTDTQYF.

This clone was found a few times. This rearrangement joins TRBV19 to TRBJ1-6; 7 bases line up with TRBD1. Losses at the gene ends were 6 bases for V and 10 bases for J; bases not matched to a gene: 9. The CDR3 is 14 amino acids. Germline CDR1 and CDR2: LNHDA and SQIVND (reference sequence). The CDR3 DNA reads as TGTGCCAGTAGCCCCCAAGGGGGCGTCTCACCCCTCCACTTT. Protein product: CASSPQGGVSPLHF. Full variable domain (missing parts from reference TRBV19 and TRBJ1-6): DGGITQSPKYLFRKEGQNVTLSCEQNLNHDAMYWYRQDPGQGLRLIYYSQIVNDFQKGDIAEGYSVSREKKESFPLTVTSAQKNPTAFYLCASSPQGGVSPLHFGNGTRLTVT.